This TCR beta chain was sequenced during a study of T cells in Graves' hyperthyroidism and ophthalmopathy. Regions amplified from RNA transcripts were the TCR beta CDR3 regions. The HTBI set primed first-round TCR CDR3 RT-PCR. TCRdb fed the multiplex PCR reads into MiXCR, producing one record per CDR3 protein. This repertoire shows 380,000 or so distinct CDR3 sequences, approximately 12% found once; its top ten account for around 20%. This clonotype was detected many times. Clinical symptoms, serum thyroxine and TRAb, thyroid ultrasound and orbital computed tomography together formed the diagnostic basis. The specimen was blood. The origin of this receptor is a man aged 30 to 39 with Graves' hyperthyroidism that later progressed to Graves' ophthalmopathy.

In DNA form, the CDR3 reads TGTGCCAGCAGTTACGGAATTAACAATGAGCAGTTCTTC. Amino acids: CASSYGINNEQFF. The chain links TRBV6-2 or TRBV6-3 to TRBJ2-1; the D is unclear. The CDR3 has 13 amino acids. Per the germline V gene, CDR1 is MNHEY and CDR2 is SVGEGT. V shed 2 bases and J shed 5 bases, with 7 bases lying between them.